This TCR beta chain was sequenced for a study of blood T cell repertoires in COVID-19. Looking at the study overall: Acute and convalescent COVID-19 specimens originated in the United States, Italy and Spain.

The V and J ends lost 3 bases and 1 base, in that order; junction bases with no gene match: 10. CDR1 LGHDT and CDR2 YNNKEL come from the germline V gene (reference sequence). The CDR3 consists of 17 residues. Authors' analysis steps: From reference gene primer amplification, estimates of nucleated cell counts were derived. Method: immunoSEQ multiplex PCR; TCRdb's copy keeps in-frame clones and lacks some. The V and J calls and the clone size are those of that table, but D and trimming were determined from the DNA. Here the sample spans over 120,000 clones, 75% to 90% being singletons. The sequence derives from a human donor in a cohort sampled during active COVID-19. The genes are TRBV3-1 (or the pseudogene TRBV3-2) and TRBJ1-1, with 8 bases lining up with TRBD1. What was sequenced was peripheral blood. The CDR3 loop is CASSHDRGGRKNTEAFF. In nucleotides, the CDR3 is TGTGCCAGCAGCCACGACAGGGGCGGTAGGAAGAACACTGAAGCTTTCTTT.